The clone carrying this T cell receptor (beta chain) occurred a few times. The CDR3 is 11 residues long. Germline CDR1 SNHLY, CDR2 FYNNEI. The sample comes from a study of blood T cell repertoires in COVID-19. On the study more broadly: Material from acute and convalescent COVID-19 was sourced from the United States, Italy and Spain. PBMCs, B-cell-depleted T cells, or T cells provided the cDNA or gDNA that made up the material.

Authors' methods: How many nucleated cells were present was estimated from reference gene primer amplification. TCRdb's table, derived via immunoSEQ multiplex PCR, lists solely in-frame clones and lacks some. Clone size and V and J calls were adopted from that table, with D and trimming inferred from the DNA. The repertoire holds about 140,000 clones, with 70% to 80% as singletons. Sequencing was done on a sample of peripheral blood. The clonotype was recovered from a woman of 80 years or more with active or convalescent COVID-19. This sequence joins TRBV2 and TRBJ1-2; 7 positions agree with TRBD1. The CDR3 is CVTGEAYGYTF. DNA for the CDR3: TGTGTTACAGGGGAGGCCTATGGCTACACCTTC.